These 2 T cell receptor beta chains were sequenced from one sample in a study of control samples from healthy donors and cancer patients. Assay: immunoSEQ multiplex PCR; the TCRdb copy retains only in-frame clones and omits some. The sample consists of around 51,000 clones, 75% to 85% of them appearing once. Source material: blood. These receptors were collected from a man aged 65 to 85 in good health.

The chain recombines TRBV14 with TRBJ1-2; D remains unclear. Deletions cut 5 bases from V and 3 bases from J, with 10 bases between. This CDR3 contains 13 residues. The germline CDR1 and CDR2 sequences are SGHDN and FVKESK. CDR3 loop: CASSSGIDYGYTF. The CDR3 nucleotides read TGTGCCAGCAGCAGTGGGATCGACTATGGCTACACCTTC.

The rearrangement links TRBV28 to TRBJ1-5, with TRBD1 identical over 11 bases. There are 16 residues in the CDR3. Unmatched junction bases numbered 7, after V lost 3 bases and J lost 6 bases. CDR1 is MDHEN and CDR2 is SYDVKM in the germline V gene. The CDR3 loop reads CASSFQIGTGGQPQHF. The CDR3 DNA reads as TGTGCCAGCAGTTTCCAAATCGGGACAGGGGGTCAGCCCCAGCATTTT.